The text below deals with one T cell receptor (beta chain). Many counts were recorded for this clonotype. Which antigen it targets is not known. Base qualities are missing; no much larger clone stands one base away. TCR beta CDR3 regions were amplified from RNA transcripts. The TCR CDR3 was subjected to a first round of RT-PCR using the HTBI primer set and the Qiagen OneStep RT-PCR kit. Libraries were constructed in a second round of multiplex PCR, after which size selection and purification were performed. Sequencing of the libraries was done on an Illumina HiSeq2000 using paired-end 100 bp reads. Processing in the source paper ran as follows. SOAPnuke was used to process the raw data, removing reads that contained adapters or uncalled bases, had a mean Phred below 15, or lacked an exact match to the constant primer or identifier. High-quality paired reads were merged using COPE v1.2.5, and each unique nucleotide sequence was defined as a clonotype. MiTCR v1.1 was used to align the clonotypes against IMGT TRBV, TRBD and TRBJ reference segments. Only V-J combinations with frequency above 0.0001, covering approximately 99% of repertoires, were analysed. The TCS score was defined as the ratio of F50 (clonal expansion) to E x V (chaos), calculated using BLOSUM62-based TCRdist between CDR3 peptides within each V-J. Welch's t-statistics and random forest reduced around 550 V-J features to some 14, which were used in a naive Bayes classifier (R e1071). The public reads were quality trimmed at Q25 with fastp and then assembled into clones with MiXCR by TCRdb, keeping productive beta chains. Every distinct CDR3 protein forms one entry, paired with its most common genes and DNA. The V and J calls come from TCRdb's annotation, not from the publication. The sample table holds 250,000 to 300,000 distinct CDR3 sequences, of which roughly a fifth were seen once. The leading ten clones occupy under 45% of the sample.

Ophthalmopathy patients had moderately to severely active disease, with a Clinical Activity Score of 3 or more, a NOSPECS grade of 4 or more, and a disease duration of less than 3 months. The study excluded patients with uncontrolled infections, other autoimmune diseases, pregnancy or lactation. Diagnoses were based on clinical symptoms, serum thyroxine and TRAb, thyroid ultrasound and orbital computed tomography. PBMCs were isolated from approximately 10 ml of fresh peripheral blood by Ficoll-Paque density gradient centrifugation. Total RNA was extracted using Trizol reagent, and RNA quality was assessed on an Agilent 2100 Bioanalyzer. These data come from a study of T cells in Graves' hyperthyroidism and ophthalmopathy (dated by TCRdb to about 2019). Context from the whole study: Peripheral blood samples were taken at initial diagnosis, before any treatment was given. TCR V-J signatures able to tell the groups apart were searched for in a discovery cohort of approximately 95 patients, of whom about 40 had Graves' ophthalmopathy and under 65 had stable Graves' hyperthyroidism. TCR Vbeta CDR3 sequencing of approximately 140 peripheral blood samples (43 ophthalmopathy, some 75 hyperthyroidism and approximately 17 progressor patients) is reported in the paper. In addition, the study compared T-cell repertoires in thyroid tissue and in blood from roughly six Graves' hyperthyroidism patients. The 100 or so discovery patients were divided at random into training and test sets in a 7:3 ratio. Following sampling, methimazole starting at 30 mg daily was given to hyperthyroidism patients, and high-dose intravenous methylprednisolone was given to ophthalmopathy patients. Prospective prediction of ophthalmopathy was tested in an independent validation cohort of fewer than 20 hyperthyroidism patients and 17 patients who later progressed to ophthalmopathy.

What the research found in general, with its limitations: Most expanded thyroid clonotypes (frequency above 0.001) were also found in blood, which suggests that blood repertoires may mirror thyroid immune responses. A 13 V-J signature model separated ophthalmopathy from stable hyperthyroidism, with about 90% sensitivity and 81.08% specificity in cross-validation and 80%/75% in testing. No statistical method was used to set the sample size in advance, and investigators knew the group allocation. In validation, progression to ophthalmopathy was predicted by the model with around 71% sensitivity and roughly 72% specificity, a median of 6.5 months before onset.

The CDR3 contains 16 residues, cysteine and phenylalanine counted. Just CDR3 DNA is preserved here, 48 bases in frame from base 1. Sequences MNHNS (CDR1) and SASEGT (CDR2) are obtained from the germline V gene. Trimming takes 5 bases off V and 0 bases off J; junction bases not matched to a gene: 5. The TCR sequence derives from a man aged 50-59 years with Graves' ophthalmopathy. The chain is made from TRBV6-1 and TRBJ2-7; 12 central nucleotides agree with TRBD2. Sequences were obtained from blood. The DNA is TGTGCCAGCAGTAAACGACTAGCGGGAGCCTCCTACGAGCAGTACTTC. It translates to CASSKRLAGASYEQYF.